The T cell receptor beta chain described here comes from a study of blood T cell repertoires in COVID-19. Whole-study context: There were acute and convalescent COVID-19 samples, and they came from the United States, Italy and Spain.

The repertoire was sequenced with immunoSEQ multiplex PCR; TCRdb's copy has only in-frame clones and lacks some. Here the sample spans about 200,000 clones, roughly 87% being singletons. Sequencing was carried out using peripheral blood. The clonotype was recovered from a man aged 55 to 70 with active or convalescent COVID-19.

The CDR3 loop reads CAWSAKLAGAGETQYF. DNA for the CDR3: TGTGCCTGGAGTGCCAAACTAGCGGGGGCGGGAGAGACCCAGTACTTC. The V gene is TRBV30, the J gene TRBJ2-5, with 11 bases matching TRBD2. The germline CDR1 and CDR2 sequences are GTSNPN and SVGIG (reference sequence). The CDR3 has 16 amino acids. J was trimmed by 4 bases and V by 1 base; bases with no gene match: 8.